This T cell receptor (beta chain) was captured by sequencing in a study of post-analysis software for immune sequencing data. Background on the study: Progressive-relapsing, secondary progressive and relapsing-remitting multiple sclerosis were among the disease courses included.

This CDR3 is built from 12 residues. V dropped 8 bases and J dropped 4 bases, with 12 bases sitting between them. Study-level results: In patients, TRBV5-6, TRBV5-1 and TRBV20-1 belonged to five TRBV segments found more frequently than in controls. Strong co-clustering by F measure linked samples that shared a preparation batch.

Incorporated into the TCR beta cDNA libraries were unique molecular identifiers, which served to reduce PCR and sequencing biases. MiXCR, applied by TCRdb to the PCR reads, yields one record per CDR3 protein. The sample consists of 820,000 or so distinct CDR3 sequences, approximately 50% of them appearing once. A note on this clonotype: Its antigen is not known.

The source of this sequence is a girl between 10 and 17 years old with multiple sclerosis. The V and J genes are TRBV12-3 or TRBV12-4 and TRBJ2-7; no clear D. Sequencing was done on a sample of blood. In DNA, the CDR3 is TGTGCCAGCGGCGACTCTTGGTACGAGCAGTACTTC. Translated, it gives CASGDSWYEQYF.